These 2 T cell receptor beta chains originate from one sample sequenced in a study of human T cells and chemical hapten exposure. TCRdb reprocessed the RACE reads with MiXCR, giving one entry per CDR3 protein. The data hold 300,000 to 450,000 distinct CDR3 sequences, with around 4.8% observed a single time. Time point indicated: patch test 1, 2 weeks after DPC sensitization. Treatment defined: therapeutic diphenylcyclopropenone sensitization with weekly scalp DPC. The source material was whole blood, sampled in connection with sensitization to the hapten diphenylcyclopropenone (DPC). These receptor sequences come from a woman aged 50 to 60 with alopecia areata. Some clones in this sample may be carry-over from other donors' samples.

This clonotype was detected only a few times. The V gene is TRBV21-1, the J gene TRBJ2-1; the D call TRBD2 from the table was never checked on the DNA. TRBV21-1 is labeled a pseudogene. The CDR3 extends over 15 amino acids. The CDR3 reads CASSKRGGFHNEQFF. CDR3 nucleotide sequence: TGTGCCAGCAGCAAAAGGGGAGGGTTCCACAATGAGCAGTTCTTC.

This clonotype was picked up many times. CDR3 coding DNA: TGTGCCAGCAGCGGTACCGGGACAGGTTTTATACTCAATGGCTACACCTTC. This codes for CASSGTGTGFILNGYTF. The chain couples TRBV7-9 to TRBJ1-2, with TRBD1 matching 8 bases. V shed 5 bases and J 6 bases; nucleotides not matched to a gene: 17. The germline gives CDR1 SEHNR, CDR2 FQNEAQ (reference sequence). The CDR3 is made up of 17 amino acids. Supplemented by reference TRBV7-9 and TRBJ1-2, the full variable domain reads DTGVSQNPRHKITKRGQNVTFRCDPISEHNRLYWYRQTLGQGPEFLTYFQNEAQLEKSRLLSDRFSAERPKGSFSTLEIQRTEQGDSAMYLCASSGTGTGFILNGYTFGSGTRLTVV.